This T cell receptor beta chain was identified in a study of shared clonotypes between healthy human individuals. General study results and limits: Rarefaction indicated that sorted-subset sequencing remained incomplete although depth was large. Represented diversity (both genetic and exposure-history) was limited by the small number of donors.

With respect to this clone: Its target is not known.

Profiling relied on immunoSEQ multiplex PCR, and the TCRdb table lists in-frame clones only, not all of them. The sample includes around 2,000,000 clones, 95% seen only once; the top ten take approximately 0.13%. The CDR3 is made up of 14 amino acids. Germline V lookup: CDR1 SGHKS, CDR2 YYEKEE (reference sequence). V lost 1 base, J lost 14 bases, and 16 bases lay in between. The source of this sequence is a young man in good health. The sample taken for sequencing was naive CD4+ T cells sorted from blood. Subset defined: CD45RA+ positively selected. The V gene is TRBV5-5, the J gene TRBJ1-6; TRBD1 might be the D (6 bases). The CDR3 spells CASSLYSEGGSLHF. The DNA of the CDR3 is TGTGCCAGCAGCTTGTACTCCGAGGGGGGGTCCCTCCACTTT.